In this sample, the clone carrying this T cell receptor beta chain turned up many times. The target antigen is unknown. Germline V gene sequence: CDR1 DFQATT, CDR2 SNEGSKA (reference sequence). The V end lost 2 bases, the J end lost 0 bases, and 11 bases lay between the germline ends. The CDR3 length is 14 residues. This record belongs to a study of CD8+CD57+ T cells in acquired aplastic anemia. General study findings and limits: Significant differences in CD8+ Simpson's diversity were not observed between patients and controls.

TCR beta VDJ combinations and CDR3 sequences were profiled from genomic DNA. TCRdb re-analysed the reads in MiXCR, keeping a single row per CDR3 protein. The data hold more than 100,000 distinct CDR3 sequences, with 48% observed a single time. The sample comprised sorted CD4+, CD8+, or CD8+CD57+ T cells (not recorded which) from PBMCs. This receptor was identified in a human donor in good health, serving as a control. The chain combines TRBV20-1 with TRBJ2-7; D call uncertain. The CDR3 region is CSARSARSSYEQYF. CDR3 nucleotides: TGCAGTGCTAGATCCGCTAGGAGCTCCTACGAGCAGTACTTC.